The next 19 T cell receptor beta chains were all read from a single sample in a study of cytomegalovirus exposure and HLA in healthy donors. With 60 Vbeta and 13 Jbeta primers, the PCR was carried out. Profiling relied on immunoSEQ multiplex PCR, and the TCRdb table lists in-frame clones only, not all of them. This sample contains 95,000 to 150,000 clones. Sequences were obtained from PBMCs. The receptors originated from a man aged 18 to 35 in good health and CMV-seronegative.

The gene calls are TRBV4-1 and TRBJ2-7, with TRBD2 identical over 9 bases. Germline-derived CDR1 and CDR2 are MGHRA and YSYEKL. The CDR3 extends over 15 amino acids. Unmatched junction bases numbered 3, after V lost 1 base and J lost 2 bases. CDR3 in amino acids: CASSQGLADTYEQYF. The CDR3 DNA is TGCGCCAGCAGCCAAGGACTAGCGGACACCTACGAGCAGTACTTC.

This chain links TRBV5-1 with TRBJ1-1; D might be TRBD1 (5 bases). CDR3 length: 14 amino acids. Between the trimmed V and J ends, which lost 3 bases and 1 base, there was a span of 10 bases. Per germline, CDR1 SGHRS and CDR2 YFSETQ. The CDR3 loop reads CASSSSGGNTEAFF. As DNA, the CDR3 is TGCGCCAGCAGCTCCTCGGGGGGGAACACTGAAGCTTTCTTT.

As to this clone: At one end, the junction sequence differs from germline, possibly due to a read error. V gene TRBV7-8 combines with J gene TRBJ1-2, with 10 bases that match TRBD1. This CDR3 region has 13 residues. From germline, CDR1 is SGHVS and CDR2 FQNEAQ. In DNA, the CDR3 is TGTGCCAGCAGCTTTTCCGGGACAGGGGTAGTGAGCTTC. Amino acid sequence: CASSFSGTGVVSF.

V usage is TRBV28 and J usage is TRBJ2-7; D is possibly TRBD2 (6 bases). Germline CDR1 is MDHEN and CDR2 is SYDVKM. The CDR3 loop spans 14 amino acids. Trimming cost V 5 bases and J 5 bases, with 16 bases left between them. CDR3 region: CASSTPGAGDEQYF. DNA for the CDR3: TGTGCCAGCAGTACCCCGGGAGCCGGGGACGAGCAGTACTTC.

The CDR3 spells CASSFGGAANYGYTF. The CDR3 DNA follows: TGTGCCAGCAGTTTCGGGGGGGCTGCTAACTATGGCTACACCTTC. The rearrangement uses TRBV28 and TRBJ1-2, with D possibly TRBD1 on 6 matching bases. V gave up 3 bases and J gave up 0 bases, with 11 bases separating them. The V gene's germline CDR1 is MDHEN and CDR2 SYDVKM. The CDR3 has 15 amino acids.

The V call is TRBV11-2, the J call TRBJ2-1; D remains unclear. The CDR3 is made up of 15 amino acids. Germline CDR1 is SGHAT and CDR2 is FQNNGV. V shed 0 bases and J shed 5 bases, with 11 bases lying between them. CDR3 sequence reads: CASSLEQTYNNEQFF. The CDR3 nucleotides are TGTGCCAGCAGCTTAGAACAGACCTATAACAATGAGCAGTTCTTC.

The chain has TRBV29-1 and TRBJ1-3; 7 bases match TRBD1. The CDR3 is 15 residues long. Per the germline V gene, CDR1 is SQVTM and CDR2 is ANQGSEA. V shed 6 bases and J 0 bases; nucleotides not matched to a gene: 8. This chain's CDR3 is CSVQTGTNSGNTIYF. The CDR3 DNA reads as TGCAGCGTCCAGACAGGGACGAACTCTGGAAACACCATATATTTT.

The chain recombines TRBV5-1 with TRBJ2-7; D not resolved. The CDR3 spans 11 residues. Germline CDR1 SGHRS, CDR2 YFSETQ. Between the trimmed V and J ends, which lost 4 bases and 1 base, there was a span of 3 bases. CDR3 DNA: TGCGCCAGCAGCCAGTCCTACGAGCAGTACTTC. The encoded protein is CASSQSYEQYF.

The chain links TRBV9 to TRBJ2-4; 10 positions agree with TRBD1. V was pared by 2 bases and J by 0 bases, with 2 bases of the junction left unmatched. Germline V gives CDR1 SGDLS, CDR2 YYNGEE. The CDR3 is 16 amino acids. The CDR3 here is CASSVGTGVAKNIQYF. DNA for the CDR3: TGTGCCAGCAGCGTTGGGACAGGGGTAGCCAAAAACATTCAGTACTTC.

The genes are TRBV18 and TRBJ1-2; no firm D call. The CDR3 sequence is 14 residues long. Germline CDR1 and CDR2: KGHSH and LQKENI. The V end lost 2 bases, the J end lost 7 bases, and 14 bases lay between the germline ends. CDR3 DNA: TGTGCCAGCTCACCATCCGGGGTTGGCGGTGGCTACACCTTC. It translates to CASSPSGVGGGYTF.

The V and J genes are TRBV19 and TRBJ1-1; 8 bases line up with TRBD1. Germline values: CDR1 LNHDA, CDR2 SQIVND (reference sequence). This CDR3 is 16 amino acids long. The V gene end was trimmed by 1 base and the J gene end by 0 bases; junction bases not matched to a gene: 4. CDR3 nucleotides: TGTGCCAGTAGTATAGCAGGGGGCTACGTGAACACTGAAGCTTTCTTT. Encoded protein: CASSIAGGYVNTEAFF.

The V gene is TRBV10-3, the J gene TRBJ1-4; TRBD1 agrees at 7 bases. This CDR3 is 12 amino acids long. With V trimmed by 10 bases and J by 8 bases, 7 bases remained unmatched. Germline V CDR1 and CDR2: ENHRY, SYGVKD. The CDR3 reads CATQTGQEKLFF. The CDR3 bases are TGTGCCACCCAGACAGGGCAGGAAAAACTGTTTTTT.

The V gene is TRBV5-1, the J gene TRBJ2-7; the D is unclear. The CDR3 runs 19 residues. Germline loops: CDR1 SGHRS, CDR2 YFSETQ. Trimming left V 0 bases short and J 0 bases short, with 22 bases between. The CDR3 region has the DNA TGCGCCAGCAGCTTGGTGTCGACTCCGAGACGCGCGAGCTCCTACGAGCAGTACTTC. Its protein product is CASSLVSTPRRASSYEQYF.

The V gene is TRBV27, the J gene TRBJ2-3; 8 bases are a match to TRBD2. Germline loops: CDR1 MNHEY, CDR2 SMNVEV (reference sequence). CDR3 length: 17 residues. J lost 9 bases, V lost 10 bases, and 24 bases had no gene match. The DNA of the CDR3 is TGTGCCACCCTGCACTTTTCGTTAGTTAGCGGGATTAGGACGCAGTATTTT. It specifies CATLHFSLVSGIRTQYF.

This chain joins TRBV29-1 and TRBJ1-2, with a possible D match to TRBD1 (5 bases). CDR3 length equals 13 residues. Germline assignment: CDR1 SQVTM and CDR2 ANQGSEA. Trimming took 4 bases from V and 7 from J, leaving 16 bases between them. The CDR3 DNA reads as TGCAGCGTTGCACCGGGGGGTACCCGTGGCTACACCTTC. This codes for CSVAPGGTRGYTF.

The chain carries TRBV5-6 and TRBJ1-1, with unresolved D. CDR3 length equals 13 residues. The germline gives CDR1 SGHDT, CDR2 YYEEEE. Trimming pared 3 bases from V and 4 bases from J, leaving 10 bases between. CDR3 DNA sequence: TGTGCCAGCAGCTCCGCTATGTTCACTGAAGCTTTCTTT. Its protein is CASSSAMFTEAFF.

The chain recombines TRBV19 with TRBJ2-1; TRBD2 might be the D (5 bases). This CDR3 is built from 16 residues. Per the germline V gene, CDR1 is LNHDA and CDR2 is SQIVND (reference sequence). Trimming left V 8 bases short and J 5 bases short, with 22 bases between. CDR3 nucleotides: TGTGCCAGTCGCAACTCCTGGACTCCCCGTGACAATGAGCAGTTCTTC. Translation: CASRNSWTPRDNEQFF.

The J gene is TRBJ2-1, the V gene TRBV6-1, with TRBD1 identical over 9 bases. This CDR3 spans 15 amino acids. Trimming removed 5 bases from V and 4 bases from J; junction bases left unmatched: 6. Looked up from germline, CDR1 is MNHNS and CDR2 is SASEGT. In nucleotides, the CDR3 is TGTGCCAGCAGTAAGTTACAGGGGGCGTACAATGAGCAGTTCTTC. This sequence encodes CASSKLQGAYNEQFF.

The genes are TRBV2 and TRBJ1-6, with 9 bases identical to TRBD1. The J segment lost 10 bases and the V segment lost 6 bases, leaving 13 bases of the junction unmatched. This CDR3 has 16 amino acids. Germline V gene sequence: CDR1 SNHLY, CDR2 FYNNEI. DNA for the CDR3: TGTGCCAGCAGGCCCAGCTCGGGACAGGGCGCATCACCCCTCCACTTT. Its translation: CASRPSSGQGASPLHF.